One sample yielded the 5 T cell receptor beta chains listed below, sequenced in a study of early T cells in non-severe SARS-CoV-2 infection (dated by TCRdb to about 2021). Library construction relied on 5' RACE. Reads for this sample came from a NextSeq 500. TCRdb redid the processing of the public reads, applying fastp at Q25 and MiXCR, and retained in-frame beta chains. Every distinct CDR3 protein forms one entry, paired with its most common genes and DNA. For this sample the table gives about 53,000 distinct CDR3 sequences, of which more than 10% were detected only once. Of the sample, about 2.4% is held by the ten largest clones. This sample comprised whole blood, obtained at baseline. All receptors come from an adult who was a healthcare worker with PCR-confirmed SARS-CoV-2 infection or an uninfected control (not recorded which).

This clonotype was detected ten times or more. The rearrangement links TRBV4-3 to TRBJ2-3; the D is unclear. Germline CDR1 is LGHNA and CDR2 is YSLEER. Trimming pared 3 bases from V and 0 bases from J, leaving 10 bases between. The length of the CDR3 is 15 residues. CDR3 in DNA: TGCGCCAGCAGCCAGGCAGCCCCTAGCACAGATACGCAGTATTTT. This sequence encodes CASSQAAPSTDTQYF.

This clonotype has just a few counts. The V call is TRBV12-3 or TRBV12-4, the J call TRBJ2-2; TRBD2 is a possible D gene (6 bases). Between the trimmed V and J ends, which lost 5 bases and 5 bases, there was a span of 12 bases. The CDR3 consists of 14 residues. CDR3 sequence (DNA): TGTGCCAGCAGTCCCGCCGGGACTACCGGGGAGCTGTTTTTT. It is translated as CASSPAGTTGELFF.

This clonotype showed up just a few times. The V and J genes are TRBV7-2 and TRBJ2-2; D gene unclear. The germline V gene encodes CDR1 SGHTA and CDR2 FQGNSA. This CDR3 region has 14 residues. V was shortened by 7 bases and J by 8 bases, with 17 bases between the two germline ends. DNA for the CDR3: TGTGCCAGCACCACTCTTGGGTCCAGGGGGGAGCTGTTTTTT. The encoded protein is CASTTLGSRGELFF.

The chain uses TRBV12-3 or TRBV12-4 and TRBJ2-1; no clear D. Deletions cut 4 bases from V and 13 bases from J, with 14 bases between. The CDR3 is 12 amino acids. The DNA for the CDR3 is TGTGCCAGCAGTTGGGCAGACCAATTTCAGTTCTTC. Its translation is CASSWADQFQFF.

This rearrangement joins TRBV7-2 to TRBJ2-3, with TRBD2 matching 9 bases. Germline values: CDR1 SGHTA, CDR2 FQGNSA. J lost 6 bases, V lost 4 bases, and 8 bases had no gene match. The CDR3 runs 15 residues. The CDR3 reads CASSYVAGAGDTQYF. CDR3 DNA: TGTGCCAGCAGCTACGTAGCGGGAGCAGGGGATACGCAGTATTTT. Full variable domain (remainder filled in from reference TRBV7-2 and TRBJ2-3): GAGVSQSPSNKVTEKGKDVELRCDPISGHTALYWYRQSLGQGLEFLIYFQGNSAPDKSGLPSDRFSAERTGGSVSTLTIQRTQQEDSAVYLCASSYVAGAGDTQYFGPGTRLTVL.